This entry is about one T cell receptor beta chain. Its specificity is not known. A single record per CDR3 protein comes from TCRdb applying MiXCR to the 5' RACE reads. The repertoire holds 700,000 or so distinct CDR3 sequences, with around 8.6% as singletons. This CDR3 comprises 17 residues. The ends were cut back, 1 base at V and 6 bases at J, with 20 bases in the middle. CDR1 and CDR2 (germline): LNHDA, SQIVND (reference sequence). The sample is drawn from a study of identical twins. Study conclusions and caveats: Abundant cord blood beta clonotypes carried fewer insertions; memory repertoires showed none.

The data also belong to a second study, concerning yellow fever vaccine responses in identical twins.

Specimen: PBMCs. The chain has TRBV19 and TRBJ2-3, with unresolved D. The sequence derives from a woman aged 18-29 years in good health. The CDR3 loop is CASSIGRNEGYLDTQYF. CDR3 bases: TGTGCCAGTAGTATAGGACGCAACGAAGGCTATTTGGATACGCAGTATTTT.